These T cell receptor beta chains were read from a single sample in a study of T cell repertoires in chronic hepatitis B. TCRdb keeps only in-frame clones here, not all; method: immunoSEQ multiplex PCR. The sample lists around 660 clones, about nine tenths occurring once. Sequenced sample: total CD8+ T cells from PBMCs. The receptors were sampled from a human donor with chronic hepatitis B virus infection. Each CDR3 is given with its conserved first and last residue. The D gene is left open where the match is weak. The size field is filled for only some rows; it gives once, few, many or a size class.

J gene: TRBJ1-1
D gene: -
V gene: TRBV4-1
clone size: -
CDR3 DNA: TGCGCCAGCAGCCAAGATCTCGGTAACATGAACACTGAAGCTTTCTTT
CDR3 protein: CASSQDLGNMNTEAFF

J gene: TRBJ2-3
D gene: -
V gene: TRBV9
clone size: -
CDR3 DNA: TGTGCCAGCAACCAAGGGGGTCCGGGAGATACGCAGTATTTT
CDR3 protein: CASNQGGPGDTQYF

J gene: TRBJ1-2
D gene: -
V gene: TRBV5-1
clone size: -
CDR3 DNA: TGCGCCAGCAGCTTGGCCGTGAGCGGGGGTCTCCGTAACTATGGCTACACCTTC
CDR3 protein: CASSLAVSGGLRNYGYTF

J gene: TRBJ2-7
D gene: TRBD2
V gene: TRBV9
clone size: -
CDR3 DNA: TGTGCCAGCAGCGTAGCGAGCGGGAGTGTTTACGAGCAGTACTTC
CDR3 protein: CASSVASGSVYEQYF

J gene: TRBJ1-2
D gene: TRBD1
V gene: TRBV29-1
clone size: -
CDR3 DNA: TGCAGCGTTCCGGGACAGGGGGTCGGCTACACCTTC
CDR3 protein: CSVPGQGVGYTF

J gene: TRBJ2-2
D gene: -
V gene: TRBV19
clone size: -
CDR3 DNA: TGTGCCAGTAGTATAGAGCTGGGTGGACATTCGAACACCGGGGAGCTGTTTTTT
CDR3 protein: CASSIELGGHSNTGELFF

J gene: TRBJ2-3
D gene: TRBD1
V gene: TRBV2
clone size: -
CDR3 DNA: TGTGCCAGCAGTGAGTTGGGACAGGGGAGCACAGATACGCAGTATTTT
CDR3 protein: CASSELGQGSTDTQYF

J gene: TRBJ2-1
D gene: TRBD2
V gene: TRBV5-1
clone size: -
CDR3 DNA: TGCGCCAGCAGCTTTAGGACTAGCATTAGCTCCTACAATGAGCAGTTCTTC
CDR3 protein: CASSFRTSISSYNEQFF

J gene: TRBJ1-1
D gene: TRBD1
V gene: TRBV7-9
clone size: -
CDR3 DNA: TGTGCCAGCAGCGTACCCCCTGGGACAGCCGAAGCTTTCTTT
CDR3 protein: CASSVPPGTAEAFF

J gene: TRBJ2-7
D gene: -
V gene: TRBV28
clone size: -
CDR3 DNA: TGTGCCAGCAGTTTAGGCAGGGGCATCGAGCAGTACTTC
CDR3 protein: CASSLGRGIEQYF

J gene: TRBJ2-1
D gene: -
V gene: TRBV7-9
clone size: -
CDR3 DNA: TGTGCCAGCAGCAAGGGAACAGGGAGGACCTACAATGAGCAGTTCTTC
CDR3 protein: CASSKGTGRTYNEQFF

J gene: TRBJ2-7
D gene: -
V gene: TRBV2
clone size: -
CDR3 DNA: TGTGCCAGCAGTGAACGACTCCCCCGACACGAGCAGTACTTC
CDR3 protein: CASSERLPRHEQYF

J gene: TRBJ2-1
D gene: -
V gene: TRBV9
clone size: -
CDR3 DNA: TGTGCCAGCAGAGGGCTGGGCGATGAGCAGTTCTTC
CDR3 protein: CASRGLGDEQFF

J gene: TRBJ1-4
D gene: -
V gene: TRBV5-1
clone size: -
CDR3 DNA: TGCGCCAGCAGCTTCCGGGACGGTGATGAAAAACTGTTTTTT
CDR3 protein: CASSFRDGDEKLFF

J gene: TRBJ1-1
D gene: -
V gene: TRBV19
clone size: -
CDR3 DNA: TGTGCCAGTAGTATAGCCTCCCACACTGAAGCTTTCTTT
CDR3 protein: CASSIASHTEAFF

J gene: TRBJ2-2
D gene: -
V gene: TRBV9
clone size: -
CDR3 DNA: TGTGCCAGCAGCGTAGCCCCTCGGACTCTCAACACCGGGGAGCTGTTTTTT
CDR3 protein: CASSVAPRTLNTGELFF

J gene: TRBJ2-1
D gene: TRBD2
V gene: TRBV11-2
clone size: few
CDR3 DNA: TGTGCCAGCAGCTTAGGGACCGGGACTAGCAATGAGCAGTTCTTC
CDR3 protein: CASSLGTGTSNEQFF

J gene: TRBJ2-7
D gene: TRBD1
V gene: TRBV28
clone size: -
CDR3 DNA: TGTGCCAGCAGTACCATCGAGACAGGGGTCTACGAGCAGTACTTC
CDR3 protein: CASSTIETGVYEQYF

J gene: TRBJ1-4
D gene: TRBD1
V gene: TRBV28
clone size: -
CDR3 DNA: TGTGCCAGCGCTCCCTCTCCACAGGGGCTTAATGAAAAACTGTTTTTT
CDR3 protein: CASAPSPQGLNEKLFF

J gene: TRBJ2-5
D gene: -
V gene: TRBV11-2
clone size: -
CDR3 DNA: TGTGCCAGCAGCTTAGCCGTTATGGAGACCCAGTACTTC
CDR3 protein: CASSLAVMETQYF

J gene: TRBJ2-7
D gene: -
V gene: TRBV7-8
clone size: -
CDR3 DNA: TGTGCCAGCAGCGAGACCGGCGAGCAGTACTTC
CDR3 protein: CASSETGEQYF

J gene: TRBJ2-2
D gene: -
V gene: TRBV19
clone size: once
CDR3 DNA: TGTGCCAGTTATCTAGCTACCGGGGAGCTGTTTTTT
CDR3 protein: CASYLATGELFF

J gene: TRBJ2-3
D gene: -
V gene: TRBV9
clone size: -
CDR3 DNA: TGTGCCAGCAGCGAGGTGGTAGGGGGCACAGATACGCAGTATTTT
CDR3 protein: CASSEVVGGTDTQYF

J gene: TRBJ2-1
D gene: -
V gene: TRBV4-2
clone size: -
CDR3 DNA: TGTGCCAGCAGCCAGAAAGAAGCGAGATCCTACAATGAGCAGTTCTTC
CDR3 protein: CASSQKEARSYNEQFF

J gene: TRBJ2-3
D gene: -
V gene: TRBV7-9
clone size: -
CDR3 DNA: TGTGCCAGCAGCGGCAGGGATGGGACAGATACGCAGTATTTT
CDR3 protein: CASSGRDGTDTQYF

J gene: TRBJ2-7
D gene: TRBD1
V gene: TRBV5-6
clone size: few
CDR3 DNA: TGTGCCAGCAGCTCGACAGGGGGAGAGGGGTCCTACGAGCAGTACTTC
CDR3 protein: CASSSTGGEGSYEQYF

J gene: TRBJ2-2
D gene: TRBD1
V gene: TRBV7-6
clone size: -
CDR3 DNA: TGTGCCAGCAGCTTTTCCGGGACAGGGGCCACCGGGGAGCTGTTTTTT
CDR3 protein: CASSFSGTGATGELFF

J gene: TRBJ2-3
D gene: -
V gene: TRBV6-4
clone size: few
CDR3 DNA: TGTGCCAGCAGTGAAACAGCAGGGAGCACAGATACGCAGTATTTT
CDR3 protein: CASSETAGSTDTQYF

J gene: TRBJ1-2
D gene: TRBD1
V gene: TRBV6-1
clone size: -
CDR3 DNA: TGTGCCAGCAGTGAAGGGACAGGGGGGGGCTATGGCTACACCTTC
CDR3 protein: CASSEGTGGGYGYTF

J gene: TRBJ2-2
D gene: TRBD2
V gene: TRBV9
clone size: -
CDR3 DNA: TGTGCCAGCAGCGTACAGGGGGGACTAGCGGGAGGCTACGACACCGGGGAGCTGTTTTTT
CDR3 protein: CASSVQGGLAGGYDTGELFF

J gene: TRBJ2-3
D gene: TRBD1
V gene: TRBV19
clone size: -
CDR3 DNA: TGTGCCAGTGCCTCCACGACAGGGCGGAGGAATACGCAGTATTTT
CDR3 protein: CASASTTGRRNTQYF

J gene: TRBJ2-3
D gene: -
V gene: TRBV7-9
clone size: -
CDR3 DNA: TGTGCCAGCAGCCACCGGGACGTCCACCCGGCGGGTAGCACAGATACGCAGTATTTT
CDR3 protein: CASSHRDVHPAGSTDTQYF

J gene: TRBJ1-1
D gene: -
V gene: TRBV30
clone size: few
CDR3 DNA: TGTGCCTGGAGTGTTTTGGGCCCTGAAGCTTTCTTT
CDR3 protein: CAWSVLGPEAFF

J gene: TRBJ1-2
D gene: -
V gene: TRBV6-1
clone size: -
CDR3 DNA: TGTGCCAGCAACCCCCCTTTTGCGGATGGCTACACCTTC
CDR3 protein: CASNPPFADGYTF

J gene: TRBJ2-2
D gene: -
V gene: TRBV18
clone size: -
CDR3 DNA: TGTGCCAGCTCACCGTTCCGGGACCGACGAAGCACCGGGGAGCTGTTTTTT
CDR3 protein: CASSPFRDRRSTGELFF

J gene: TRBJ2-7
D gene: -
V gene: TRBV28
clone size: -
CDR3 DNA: TGTGCCAGCAGTGACCCTCAGGACTACGAGCAGTACTTC
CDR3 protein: CASSDPQDYEQYF

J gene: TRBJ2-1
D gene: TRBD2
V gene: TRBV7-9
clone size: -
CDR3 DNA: TGTGCCAGCAGACTAGCGGGCGCAGGGAATGAGCAGTTCTTC
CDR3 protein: CASRLAGAGNEQFF

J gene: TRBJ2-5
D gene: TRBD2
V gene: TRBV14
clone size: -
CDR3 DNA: TGTGCCAGCAGCTCTTGGACTAGCGCCCTGCCCCCTCAAGAGACCCAGTACTTC
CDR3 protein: CASSSWTSALPPQETQYF

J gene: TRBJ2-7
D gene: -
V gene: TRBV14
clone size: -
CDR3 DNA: TGTGCCAGCAGCCCCTACACGGCCCCTTACGAGCAGTACTTC
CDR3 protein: CASSPYTAPYEQYF

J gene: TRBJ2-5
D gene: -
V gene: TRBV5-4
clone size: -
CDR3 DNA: TGTGCCAGCAGCTTAAGGGGAGAAGAGACCCAGTACTTC
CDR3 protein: CASSLRGEETQYF

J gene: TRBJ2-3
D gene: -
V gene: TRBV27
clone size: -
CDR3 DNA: TGTGCCAGCAGTCTAGCCCGTGGAAAGGGGCCGGATACGCAGTATTTT
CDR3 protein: CASSLARGKGPDTQYF

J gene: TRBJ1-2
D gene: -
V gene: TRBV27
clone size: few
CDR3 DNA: TGTGCCAGCAGTCCCTCCAACCGGGTTTTGGGCTACACCTTC
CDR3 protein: CASSPSNRVLGYTF